This TCR beta chain was sequenced for a study of OX40 agonist ivuxolimab in advanced cancers. Study-wide background: Head and neck, renal cell, melanoma or hepatocellular carcinoma were the cancers that dose-escalation patients had.

Produced via immunoSEQ multiplex PCR; TCRdb's table is partial and in-frame only. The repertoire holds more than 80,000 clones, with 75% to 95% as singletons. Patients were ruled out by autoimmune disease history or systemic immunosuppression. Drawing of blood for sampling happened at baseline, at cycle 4 day 1, and at cycle 7 day 1. This CDR3 region has 14 residues. J was trimmed by 3 bases and V by 4 bases; bases with no gene match: 6. Germline CDR1 SQVTM, CDR2 ANQGSEA. This TCR came from an adult with an advanced solid tumor such as melanoma, head and neck, liver or kidney cancer. The sample consisted of CD4+ or CD8+ T cells sorted from blood, taken in a trial of the OX40 agonist ivuxolimab. The chain uses TRBV29-1 and TRBJ1-1, with 9 bases aligning to TRBD1. CDR3: CSVGTGTGYTEAFF. The CDR3 DNA reads TGCAGCGTTGGCACCGGGACAGGGTACACTGAAGCTTTCTTT.